Listed here are 7 T cell receptor beta chains from one sample, sequenced in a study of Graves' ophthalmopathy and Graves' hyperthyroidism. As the template, RNA transcripts were used to amplify TCR beta CDR3 regions. First-round RT-PCR employed HTBI primers, with a second-round multiplex PCR after it. TCRdb analysed the multiplex PCR reads with MiXCR anew, one entry per CDR3 protein. The sample includes about 640,000 distinct CDR3 sequences, just over 40% of them seen just once. The source material was peripheral blood. The receptors were sampled from an adult man with Graves' ophthalmopathy.

V and J are TRBV5-1 and TRBJ1-4; the D gene is possibly TRBD1 (6 bases). The CDR3 has 15 residues. Germline V gene data show CDR1 as SGHRS and CDR2 as YFSETQ. The V gene lost 0 bases and the J gene lost 8 bases, with 14 bases spanning the gap. This CDR3 reads CASSLASGAGEKLFF. Here the CDR3 DNA reads TGCGCCAGCAGCTTGGCCTCAGGGGCCGGAGAAAAACTGTTTTTT.

This sequence joins TRBV2 and TRBJ1-1, with D possibly matching TRBD1 (5 bases). The CDR3 runs to 14 residues. The ends were cut back, 6 bases at V and 6 bases at J, with 17 bases in the middle. Looked up from germline, CDR1 is SNHLY and CDR2 is FYNNEI. The CDR3 protein is CASRYVGGTPEAFF. DNA for the CDR3: TGTGCCAGCAGATACGTTGGGGGAACGCCTGAAGCTTTCTTT. Using reference TRBV2 and TRBJ1-1 for the parts outside the CDR3, the full variable domain is EPEVTQTPSHQVTQMGQEVILRCVPISNHLYFYWYRQILGQKVEFLVSFYNNEISEKSEIFDDQFSVERPDGSNFTLKIRSTKLEDSAMYFCASRYVGGTPEAFFGQGTRLTVV.

The V gene is TRBV4-1, the J gene TRBJ2-7, with D possibly being TRBD2 (6 bases). CDR3 length equals 16 residues. In germline, CDR1 is MGHRA, CDR2 YSYEKL. V dropped 2 bases and J dropped 0 bases, with 14 bases sitting between them. CDR3: CASSQYSGKGSYEQYF. The CDR3 DNA sequence: TGCGCCAGCAGCCAATATAGCGGTAAAGGCTCCTACGAGCAGTACTTC.

This chain connects TRBV7-2 to TRBJ1-1; D perhaps matches TRBD1 (5 bases). The CDR3 is 14 residues long. Deletions cut 5 bases from V and 12 bases from J, with 22 bases between. Germline assignment: CDR1 SGHTA and CDR2 FQGNSA. In DNA form, the CDR3 reads TGTGCCAGCAGCGTTGAGGTCGGGGGACTGAAAACTTTCTTT. The encoded protein is CASSVEVGGLKTFF.

A note on this clonotype: This clone may be a read error of a much larger clone one base away. A read error is likely, as this CDR3 ends without the conserved phenylalanine or tryptophan. This chain links TRBV7-2 with TRBJ2-6; D not resolved. The V gene lost 6 bases and the J gene lost 1 base, with 10 bases spanning the gap. The CDR3 is 15 residues long. Germline V gene data show CDR1 as SGHTA and CDR2 as FQGNSA. The CDR3 nucleotides are TGTGCCAGCAGTTACTCGCCGTCTGGGGCCAACGTCCTGACTCTC. Translation: CASSYSPSGANVLTL.

This clonotype was observed many times. The V call is TRBV4-1, the J call TRBJ2-7, with D tentatively TRBD1 (5 bases). Trimming took off 0 bases at V and 6 bases at J, with 12 bases between the two ends. The germline V gene encodes CDR1 MGHRA and CDR2 YSYEKL. There are 14 residues in the CDR3. The DNA of the CDR3 is TGCGCCAGCAGCCAAGAAACAGGAAGGAGCGAGCAGTACTTC. Its protein product is CASSQETGRSEQYF.

This chain uses TRBV10-3 with TRBJ1-4; tentatively, D is TRBD1 (5 bases). Germline V gene lookup returns CDR1 ENHRY and CDR2 SYGVKD. Trimming left V 3 bases short and J 8 bases short, with 10 bases between. The CDR3 is 13 amino acids. The CDR3 DNA follows: TGTGCCATCAGTGAACAGGTGTTCGAAAAACTGTTTTTT. It translates to CAISEQVFEKLFF.